The clone carrying this T cell receptor (beta chain) was observed a handful of times. What it recognizes is unknown. Preparation of the TCRbeta library was carried out with unique molecular identifiers. TCRdb re-called the PCR reads with MiXCR, one entry per CDR3 protein. The data show about 830,000 distinct CDR3 sequences, approximately 15% seen once. The data stem from a study of T-cell reconstitution after alpha-beta-depleted transplantation in children. Overall study results and limits: There were reportedly several hundred expanded graft clones from which alpha-beta T cells came about two months after transplant. By one year post-transplant, T-cell counts and diversity largely arose from T cells that were newly produced. From surviving recipient T cells and thymic progenitors came the high day-60 TCRbeta diversity observed in some patients.

Material: PBMCs, mostly from graft donor cells, obtained 360 days after TCRalphabeta/CD19-depleted stem cell transplant. The sequence derives from a male patient younger than 18 who had a stem cell transplant for acute lymphoblastic leukemia, so the T cells may come from the graft donor.

The CDR3 bases are TGTGCCAGCAGTTTGTTTCCGGGAGGGACTACCTACGAGCAGTACTTC. It translates to CASSLFPGGTTYEQYF. The chain uses TRBV12-3 or TRBV12-4 and TRBJ2-7, with 8 bases that match TRBD2. With 3 bases clipped from V and 2 bases from J, the junction kept 9 bases outside the gene matches. There are 16 residues in the CDR3.